This section outlines one T cell receptor (beta chain) sequence together with its context. Authors' data handling: Reference gene primer amplification yielded estimated nucleated cell counts. Produced via immunoSEQ multiplex PCR; TCRdb's table is partial and in-frame only. The V and J calls and the clone size are those of that table, but D and trimming were determined from the DNA. The sample gives under 200,000 clones, approximately 90% of which show up once; over 3.5% is in the top ten. The data were obtained in a study of blood T cell repertoires in COVID-19. Study details: Some COVID-19 samples were acute and others convalescent; all came from the United States, Italy and Spain. The cDNA or gDNA used as material had been derived from T cells, B-cell-depleted T cells, or PBMCs.

The origin of this receptor is a man between 18 and 29 years old with active or convalescent COVID-19. The sample was peripheral blood.

This chain's CDR3 is CASTTLAFTDTQYF. DNA of the CDR3: TGTGCCAGTACTACTCTTGCATTTACAGATACGCAGTATTTT. This chain uses TRBV19 with TRBJ2-3, with D hard to call. This CDR3 has 14 residues. The V end was cut by 7 bases, the J end by 3 bases, with 14 bases between. CDR1 is LNHDA, CDR2 SQIVND, per germline (reference sequence).